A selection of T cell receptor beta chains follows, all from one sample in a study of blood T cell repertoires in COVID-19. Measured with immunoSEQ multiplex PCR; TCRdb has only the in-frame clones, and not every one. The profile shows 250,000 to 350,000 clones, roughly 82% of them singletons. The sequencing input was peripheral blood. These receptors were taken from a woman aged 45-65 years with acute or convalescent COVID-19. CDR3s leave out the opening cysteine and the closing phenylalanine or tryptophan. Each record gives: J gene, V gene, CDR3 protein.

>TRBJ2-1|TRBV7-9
ASSYSYGAGGF
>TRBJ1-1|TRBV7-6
ASSLEQAGSTEAF
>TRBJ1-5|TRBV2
ASRATGNQPQH
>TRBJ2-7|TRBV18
ASSSTGTGGYEQY
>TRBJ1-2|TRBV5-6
ASSVTDYGYT
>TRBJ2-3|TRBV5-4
ASSFTDLTDTQY
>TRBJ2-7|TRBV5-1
ASSRDGLLSYEQY
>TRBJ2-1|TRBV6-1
ASSEYGTSSNEQF
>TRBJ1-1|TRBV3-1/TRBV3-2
ASSHPGTGTTEAF
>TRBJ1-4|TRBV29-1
SVEVQNEKLF
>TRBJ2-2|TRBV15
ATSMEEVAHRGRLPANTGELF
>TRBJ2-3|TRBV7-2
ASSASSGRVVTQY
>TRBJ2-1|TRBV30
AWSPGTSGYNEQF
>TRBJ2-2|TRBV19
ASSISRETGELF
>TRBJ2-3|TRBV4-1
ASSLDRVQDTQY
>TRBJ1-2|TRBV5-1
ASSPQGQGVYGYT
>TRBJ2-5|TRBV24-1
ATSDSRRPPQTQY
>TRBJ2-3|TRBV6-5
ASSGLIDTQY
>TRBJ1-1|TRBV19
ASSPQSGRTEAF
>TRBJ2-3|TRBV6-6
ASSRTSADTQY
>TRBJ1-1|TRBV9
ASSVAIGGDGEAF
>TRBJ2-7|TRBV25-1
ASSESGPPGEQY
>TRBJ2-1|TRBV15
ATSRDPGTGYYNEQF
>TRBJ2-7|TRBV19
ASSIAVIPTYEQY
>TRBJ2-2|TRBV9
ASSKVTPPSRGTGELF
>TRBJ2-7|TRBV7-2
ASSLEGDSSYEQY
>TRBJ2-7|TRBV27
ASSWGAGVGPGEQY
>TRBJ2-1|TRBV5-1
ASSPGGSGRGSYNEQF
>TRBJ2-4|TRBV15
ATSAQGGLQLAKNIQY
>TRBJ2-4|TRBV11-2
ASSPWTSGSNIQY
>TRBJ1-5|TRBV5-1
ASSLEAGGEQPQH
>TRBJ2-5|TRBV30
AWSGFGGTRYQETQY
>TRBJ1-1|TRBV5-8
ASSLTLNTEAF
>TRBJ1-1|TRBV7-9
ASSFGQFEAF
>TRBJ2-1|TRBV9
ASSFWGDEQF
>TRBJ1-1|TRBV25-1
ASRRAGGTEAF
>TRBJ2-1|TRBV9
ASSLTGGLAGGEQF
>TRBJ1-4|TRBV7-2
ASSRDSSNEKLF
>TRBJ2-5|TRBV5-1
ASSLGVRTEQETQY
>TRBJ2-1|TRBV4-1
ASSPSGTSGSWEQF
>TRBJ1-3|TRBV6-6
ASSPQTSSGNTIY